This TCR beta chain derives from a study of blood T cell repertoires in COVID-19. Overall study context: Sources were T cells, B-cell-depleted T cells, or PBMCs; the material itself was cDNA or gDNA.

Germline values: CDR1 LNHDA, CDR2 SQIVND (reference sequence). The V and J ends lost 4 bases and 6 bases, in that order; junction bases with no gene match: 10. The CDR3 spans 16 residues. In the authors' workflow: For nucleated cells, counts were estimated from reference gene primer amplification. TCRdb's copy holds only in-frame clones and misses some; the assay was immunoSEQ multiplex PCR. The V and J calls and clone size come from that table; D and trimming were worked out from the DNA. Here the sample spans hundreds of thousands of clones, about nine tenths being singletons. Followed over time, Seattle patients had been enrolled while infection was active.

This chain uses TRBV19 with TRBJ2-1; 9 bases fit TRBD2. Sequencing used peripheral blood. The sequence was obtained from a woman in her twenties or thirties with COVID-19, enrolled during active disease. The CDR3 here is CASSSGRALQSNEQFF. The CDR3 bases are TGTGCCAGTAGTAGCGGGAGGGCCCTACAATCCAATGAGCAGTTCTTC.